These 31 T cell receptor beta chains share one sample of origin, sequenced in a study of identical twins. MiXCR, run by TCRdb on the 5' RACE reads, gives a single entry per CDR3 protein. The sample holds approximately 690,000 distinct CDR3 sequences, around 6% seen once. Input material: naive T cells sorted from blood. The source is a man aged 18-30 years in good health.

This clonotype was seen many times. This sequence joins TRBV29-1 and TRBJ2-7, with D unclear. This CDR3 is 15 amino acids long. With 1 base removed from V and 3 bases from J, the gap between germline ends came to 16 bases. Germline assignment: CDR1 SQVTM and CDR2 ANQGSEA. The DNA for the CDR3 is TGCAGCGTTGAAGGGTGGCCCCCGTATGACTACGAGCAGTACTTC. Its translation: CSVEGWPPYDYEQYF.

This clonotype has at least ten counts. V usage is TRBV28 and J usage is TRBJ2-7, with unresolved D. Germline assignment: CDR1 MDHEN and CDR2 SYDVKM. The CDR3 is made up of 15 amino acids. V was shortened by 2 bases and J by 0 bases, with 11 bases between the two germline ends. The CDR3 region is CASSLIPGTSYEQYF. In DNA, the CDR3 is TGTGCCAGCAGTTTAATACCAGGAACCTCCTACGAGCAGTACTTC. Full variable domain (outside the CDR3, taken from reference TRBV28 and TRBJ2-7): DVKVTQSSRYLVKRTGEKVFLECVQDMDHENMFWYRQDPGLGLRLIYFSYDVKMKEKGDIPEGYSVSREKKERFSLILESASTNQTSMYLCASSLIPGTSYEQYFGPGTRLTVT.

Note on this clonotype: The conserved closing phenylalanine or tryptophan is absent in this CDR3, likely reflecting a read error. Because the CDR3's place on the DNA is in doubt, the DNA is left out and the CDR3 is given as listed by TCRdb. This chain connects TRBV29-1 to TRBJ2-3; the table's D call, TRBD2, was not checked against the DNA. Per germline, CDR1 SQVTM and CDR2 ANQGSEA. The CDR3 extends over 11 residues, inclusive of both ends. The CDR3 here is CSAGTSGQVYT.

The table lists this clonotype with many counts. This sequence joins TRBV20-1 and TRBJ2-2, with 8 bases matching TRBD1. Germline CDR1 and CDR2: DFQATT and SNEGSKA (reference sequence). Trimming removed 6 bases from V and 7 bases from J; junction bases left unmatched: 10. CDR3 length: 14 amino acids. The CDR3 reads CSAGGQGSGGELFF. In nucleotides, the CDR3 is TGCAGTGCGGGAGGACAGGGATCGGGCGGGGAGCTGTTTTTT.

This clonotype was seen at least ten times. CDR3 bases: TGTGCCATCAGTGACAGCGGGAGATCCTACGAGCAGTACTTC. Protein: CAISDSGRSYEQYF. The V call is TRBV10-3, the J call TRBJ2-7, with 8 bases fitting TRBD2. V lost 3 bases and J lost 1; bases outside the gene matches: 2. There are 14 residues in the CDR3. Germline V gives CDR1 ENHRY, CDR2 SYGVKD.

This clonotype came up many times. The genes are TRBV5-1 and TRBJ1-2, with D hard to call. The CDR3 contains 14 residues. CDR1 is SGHRS, CDR2 YFSETQ, per germline. Trimming took off 2 bases at V and 4 bases at J, with 12 bases between the two ends. Here the CDR3 DNA reads TGCGCCAGCAGCTTAGGGAGCCGGGGCTATGGCTACACCTTC. Its translation: CASSLGSRGYGYTF.

This clonotype has ten or more counts. The chain carries TRBV20-1 and TRBJ2-7, with D possibly TRBD2 on 6 matching bases. The CDR3 totals 13 residues. Trimming shortened V by 6 bases and J by 2 bases, and 14 bases separated the two germline ends. Germline V gene data show CDR1 as DFQATT and CDR2 as SNEGSKA (reference sequence). The CDR3 protein is CSASTSGTYEQYF. The DNA of the CDR3 is TGCAGTGCCTCGACTAGTGGTACCTACGAGCAGTACTTC.

The chain couples TRBV2 to TRBJ2-1; 11 bases align to TRBD2. Looked up from germline, CDR1 is SNHLY and CDR2 is FYNNEI. J lost 4 bases, V lost 10 bases, and 12 bases had no gene match. CDR3 size: 16 residues. CDR3 sequence reads: CATQRPLAGVYNEQFF. As DNA, the CDR3 is TGTGCCACCCAGAGGCCACTAGCGGGGGTTTACAATGAGCAGTTCTTC.

The rearrangement joins TRBV14 to TRBJ2-4, with 8 bases matching TRBD2. The CDR3 covers 16 residues. V shed 2 bases and J 7 bases; nucleotides not matched to a gene: 10. The V gene's germline CDR1 is SGHDN and CDR2 FVKESK. The CDR3 nucleotides read TGTGCCAGCAGCCAACGTTTTGGACTAGCTAGTAACATTCAGTACTTC. The encoded protein is CASSQRFGLASNIQYF.

This clonotype was seen ten or more times. The chain is built from TRBV15 and TRBJ2-1, with D tentatively TRBD2 (6 bases). Trimming left V 0 bases short and J 5 bases short, with 11 bases between. This CDR3 has 15 residues. Germline V gives CDR1 LNHNV, CDR2 YYDKDF (reference sequence). CDR3 sequence reads: CATSRDMGLHNEQFF. The CDR3 DNA reads as TGTGCCACCAGCAGAGATATGGGACTTCACAATGAGCAGTTCTTC.

This clonotype came up many times. The chain carries TRBV5-1 and TRBJ2-1; D remains unclear. Per germline, CDR1 SGHRS and CDR2 YFSETQ. V dropped 0 bases and J dropped 4 bases, with 5 bases sitting between them. The CDR3 is made up of 13 amino acids. Here the CDR3 reads CASSLELYNEQFF. The CDR3 region has the DNA TGCGCCAGCAGCTTGGAGTTGTACAATGAGCAGTTCTTC. Drawing the rest from reference TRBV5-1 and TRBJ2-1, the complete variable domain is KAGVTQTPRYLIKTRGQQVTLSCSPISGHRSVSWYQQTPGQGLQFLFEYFSETQRNKGNFPGRFSGRQFSNSRSEMNVSTLELGDSALYLCASSLELYNEQFFGPGTRLTVL.

This clonotype was counted a few times. V and J are TRBV7-9 and TRBJ2-7; 7 nucleotides line up with TRBD1. The V gene's germline CDR1 is SEHNR and CDR2 FQNEAQ (reference sequence). The ends lost 5 bases at V and 4 bases at J; junction bases unmatched: 8. The CDR3 consists of 14 residues. The CDR3 protein is CASSPLTGAYEQYV. The CDR3 bases are TGTGCCAGCAGCCCACTCACAGGGGCGTACGAGCAGTACGTC.

The table lists this clonotype with a few counts. This chain uses TRBV18 with TRBJ1-6; D is ambiguous. This CDR3 comprises 14 residues. Germline lookup yields CDR1 KGHSH and CDR2 LQKENI. V shed 3 bases and J shed 7 bases, with 10 bases lying between them. CDR3 in amino acids: CASSPSDGNSPLHF. The CDR3 nucleotides read TGTGCCAGCTCACCTTCGGACGGGAATTCACCCCTCCACTTT. Full variable domain (remainder filled in from reference TRBV18 and TRBJ1-6): NAGVMQNPRHLVRRRGQEARLRCSPMKGHSHVYWYRQLPEEGLKFMVYLQKENIIDESGMPKERFSAEFPKEGPSILRIQQVVRGDSAAYFCASSPSDGNSPLHFGNGTRLTVT.

In DNA, the CDR3 is TGCAGTGCTAGAGATCGTGGACTAGCTGGGCCAATTATGGGCTCCTACAATGAGCAGTTCTTC. Encoded protein: CSARDRGLAGPIMGSYNEQFF. The chain couples TRBV20-1 to TRBJ2-1, with 8 nucleotides matching TRBD2. J was trimmed by 0 bases and V by 0 bases; bases with no gene match: 19. Germline-derived CDR1 and CDR2 are DFQATT and SNEGSKA (reference sequence). This CDR3 region has 21 residues.

This chain joins TRBV3-1 and TRBJ2-1; TRBD2 agrees at 8 bases. The CDR3 has 16 amino acids. CDR1 and CDR2 from the germline V gene are LGHDT and YNNKEL (reference sequence). Losses at the gene ends were 2 bases for V and 4 bases for J; bases not matched to a gene: 7. In nucleotides, the CDR3 is TGTGCCAGCAGCCAAAGGGGGTCGGGGGGGTACAATGAGCAGTTCTTC. It is translated as CASSQRGSGGYNEQFF.

This clonotype showed up just a few times. With a much larger clone just one base away, this may be a read error. The gene calls are TRBV7-9 and TRBJ2-5; 8 nucleotides match TRBD1. The CDR3 is made up of 14 amino acids. After removal of 5 bases from V and 4 bases from J, the junction contained 6 bases not matched to a gene. Germline CDR1 and CDR2: SEHNR and FQNEAQ (reference sequence). CDR3 amino acids: CASSPDRARETQYF. The CDR3 DNA reads TGTGCCAGCAGCCCGGACAGGGCCCGAGAGACCCAGTACTTC.

The CDR3 DNA reads TGCAGTGGGGGGGGGGATGAAAAACTGTTTTTT. Protein: CSGGGDEKLFF. The chain joins TRBV20-1 to TRBJ1-4; D perhaps matches TRBD1 (5 bases). Trimming removed 7 bases from V and 6 bases from J, with 9 bases in between. Germline lookup yields CDR1 DFQATT and CDR2 SNEGSKA (reference sequence). The CDR3 has 11 residues.

This clonotype has ten or more counts. The chain is built from TRBV5-1 and TRBJ1-1, with a weak D call TRBD1 (5 bases). V shed 0 bases and J shed 6 bases, with 9 bases lying between them. The CDR3 is 13 residues long. Per germline, CDR1 SGHRS and CDR2 YFSETQ. CDR3 DNA sequence: TGCGCCAGCAGCTTGGGCAGGGAGGCTGAAGCTTTCTTT. Protein product: CASSLGREAEAFF.

The table lists this clonotype with a few counts. This sequence joins TRBV29-1 and TRBJ1-2; the D is unclear. The germline gives CDR1 SQVTM, CDR2 ANQGSEA. The CDR3 is 11 residues long. V was clipped by 1 base and J by 4 bases, with 4 bases between them. The DNA for the CDR3 is TGCAGCGTTGAAGTGATCTATGGCTACACCTTC. It is translated as CSVEVIYGYTF.

The rearrangement joins TRBV29-1 to TRBJ2-5; D unresolved. This CDR3 is 12 amino acids long. V was shortened by 3 bases and J by 2 bases, with 7 bases between the two germline ends. Germline V gene lookup returns CDR1 SQVTM and CDR2 ANQGSEA. CDR3 DNA sequence: TGCAGCGTTGAGATAGATCAAGAGACCCAGTACTTC. This codes for CSVEIDQETQYF.

This clonotype came up many times. The chain uses TRBV28 and TRBJ2-7, with D perhaps TRBD2 (6 bases). V was cut by 6 bases and J by 2 bases, with 14 bases left in between. The CDR3 contains 14 residues. Germline CDR1 is MDHEN and CDR2 is SYDVKM. The CDR3 is CASSSGPEPYEQYF. DNA for the CDR3: TGTGCCAGCAGCAGCGGGCCCGAACCCTACGAGCAGTACTTC. The full variable domain, rest sourced from reference TRBV28 and TRBJ2-7, is DVKVTQSSRYLVKRTGEKVFLECVQDMDHENMFWYRQDPGLGLRLIYFSYDVKMKEKGDIPEGYSVSREKKERFSLILESASTNQTSMYLCASSSGPEPYEQYFGPGTRLTVT.

The sample holds a few counts of this clonotype. The chain carries TRBV15 and TRBJ2-1; D may be TRBD2 (5 bases). V gave up 0 bases and J gave up 16 bases, with 13 bases separating them. The CDR3 extends over 12 amino acids. Germline V CDR1 and CDR2: LNHNV, YYDKDF (reference sequence). This CDR3 is CATSREEGLGFF. Written as DNA, the CDR3 is TGTGCCACCAGCAGAGAAGAGGGCCTCGGTTTCTTC.

This clonotype was found many times. V gene TRBV4-3 combines with J gene TRBJ2-1; D remains unclear. V was pared by 0 bases and J by 7 bases, with 10 bases between. The CDR3 runs to 14 residues. Germline loops: CDR1 LGHNA, CDR2 YSLEER. This chain's CDR3 is CASSQDTAGNEQFF. The CDR3 nucleotides are TGCGCCAGCAGCCAAGATACGGCCGGGAATGAGCAGTTCTTC.

This clonotype came up many times. The chain uses TRBV20-1 and TRBJ1-1, with D possibly TRBD1 on 6 matching bases. V was shortened by 5 bases and J by 0 bases, with 13 bases between the two germline ends. The length of the CDR3 is 14 residues. In germline, CDR1 is DFQATT, CDR2 SNEGSKA (reference sequence). For the CDR3, the DNA is TGCAGTGCTCTCACACAGGGTTTGAACACTGAAGCTTTCTTT. Its protein product is CSALTQGLNTEAFF.

This clonotype occurred a few times. This chain uses TRBV9 with TRBJ2-7, with 9 positions matching TRBD2. Germline CDR1 is SGDLS and CDR2 is YYNGEE. The trim removed 2 bases at V and 7 bases at J, leaving 10 bases unmatched. This CDR3 spans 15 amino acids. CDR3 loop: CASSVSDSGSREQYF. The CDR3 region has the DNA TGTGCCAGCAGCGTTTCCGATAGCGGGAGTCGGGAGCAGTACTTC.

DNA for the CDR3: TGCAGCGTTACAGGAAGTAGCGGGGATGAAAAACTGTTTTTT. Its translation: CSVTGSSGDEKLFF. The V and J genes are TRBV29-1 and TRBJ1-4; D is perhaps TRBD1 (5 bases). The CDR3 totals 14 residues. Trimming took off 5 bases at V and 6 bases at J, with 16 bases between the two ends. The germline CDR1 and CDR2 sequences are SQVTM and ANQGSEA. Based on the CDR3 plus reference TRBV29-1 and TRBJ1-4, the full variable domain is SAVISQKPSRDICQRGTSLTIQCQVDSQVTMMFWYRQQPGQSLTLIATANQGSEATYESGFVIDKFPISRPNLTFSTLTVSNMSPEDSSIYLCSVTGSSGDEKLFFGSGTQLSVL.

This clonotype has only a few counts. The chain combines TRBV7-2 with TRBJ2-3, with 13 positions matching TRBD2. V lost 5 bases to trimming and J lost 3 bases; unmatched junction nucleotides: 8. The CDR3 has 17 amino acids. The germline gives CDR1 SGHTA, CDR2 FQGNSA. Written as DNA, the CDR3 is TGTGCCAGCAGCCAAGGACTAGCGGGAGTAGAGACAGATACGCAGTATTTT. As protein: CASSQGLAGVETDTQYF.

This clonotype came up many times. This chain links TRBV29-1 with TRBJ2-1, with a weak D call TRBD2 (7 bases). Germline lookup yields CDR1 SQVTM and CDR2 ANQGSEA. The CDR3 is made up of 12 amino acids. The CDR3: CRASGGGNEQFF. In DNA form, the CDR3 reads TGCAGGGCTAGCGGAGGGGGGAATGAGCAGTTCTTC.

This clonotype has a count of ten or more. J is TRBJ2-7 and V is TRBV12-3 or TRBV12-4; D not resolved. The V end was cut by 5 bases, the J end by 2 bases, with 7 bases between. The CDR3 length is 12 residues. The CDR3 sequence is CASSPGAYEQYF. The CDR3 DNA sequence: TGTGCCAGCAGTCCTGGGGCCTACGAGCAGTACTTC.

This clonotype was picked up a small number of times. CDR3 nucleotide sequence: TGCGCCAGCAGCTCCCTCGCCGGACAGGGGGCAGGGAACTATGGCTACACCTTC. Encoded protein: CASSSLAGQGAGNYGYTF. The chain carries TRBV5-1 and TRBJ1-2; 11 nucleotides match TRBD1. V lost 3 bases and J lost 2; bases outside the gene matches: 12. Germline CDR1 and CDR2: SGHRS and YFSETQ. CDR3 length equals 18 residues.

V and J are TRBV9 and TRBJ1-1; maybe TRBD1 (6 bases). V was trimmed by 3 bases and J by 4 bases, leaving 10 bases between them. The length of the CDR3 is 13 residues. Germline V gene lookup returns CDR1 SGDLS and CDR2 YYNGEE. The CDR3 is CASSGGGATEAFF. Written as DNA, the CDR3 is TGTGCCAGCAGCGGGGGGGGCGCCACTGAAGCTTTCTTT.